This TCR beta chain came from a study of control samples from healthy donors and cancer patients. In germline, CDR1 is LNHNV, CDR2 YYDKDF (reference sequence). With 3 bases removed from V and 4 bases from J, the gap between germline ends came to 10 bases. This CDR3 spans 14 amino acids. The protocol was immunoSEQ multiplex PCR, while the TCRdb copy is restricted to in-frame clones and leaves out a portion. This table has tens of thousands of clones, 91% appearing once. The receptor's source is a man aged 30-40 years in good health. The sample consisted of blood. The V call is TRBV15, the J call TRBJ1-5; TRBD1 might be the D (5 bases). This chain's CDR3 is CATSSYRNNQPQHF. In DNA, the CDR3 is TGTGCCACCAGCAGCTACAGGAATAATCAGCCCCAGCATTTT. The variable domain in full, with the rest retrieved from reference TRBV15 and TRBJ1-5, is DAMVIQNPRYQVTQFGKPVTLSCSQTLNHNVMYWYQQKSSQAPKLLFHYYDKDFNNEADTPDNFQSRRPNTSFCFLDIRSPGLGDTAMYLCATSSYRNNQPQHFGDGTRLSIL.